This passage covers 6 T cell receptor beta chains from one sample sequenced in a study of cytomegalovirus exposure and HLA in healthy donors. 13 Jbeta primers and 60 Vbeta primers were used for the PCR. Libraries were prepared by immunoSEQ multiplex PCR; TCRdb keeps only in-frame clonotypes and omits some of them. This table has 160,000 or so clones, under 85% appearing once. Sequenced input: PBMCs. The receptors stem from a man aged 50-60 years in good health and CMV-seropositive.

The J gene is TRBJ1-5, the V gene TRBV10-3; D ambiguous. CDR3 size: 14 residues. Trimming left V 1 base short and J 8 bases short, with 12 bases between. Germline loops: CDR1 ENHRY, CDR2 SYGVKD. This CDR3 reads CAISEYEGLEPQHF. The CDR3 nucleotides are TGTGCCATCAGTGAGTACGAGGGTTTGGAGCCCCAGCATTTT.

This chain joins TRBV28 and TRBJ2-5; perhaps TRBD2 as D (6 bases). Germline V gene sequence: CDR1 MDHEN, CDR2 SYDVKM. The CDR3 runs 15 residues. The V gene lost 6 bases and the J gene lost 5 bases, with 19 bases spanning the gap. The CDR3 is CASSPPGLRWETQYF. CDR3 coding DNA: TGTGCCAGCAGCCCCCCGGGACTCCGTTGGGAGACCCAGTACTTC. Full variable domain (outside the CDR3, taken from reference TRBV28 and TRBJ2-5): DVKVTQSSRYLVKRTGEKVFLECVQDMDHENMFWYRQDPGLGLRLIYFSYDVKMKEKGDIPEGYSVSREKKERFSLILESASTNQTSMYLCASSPPGLRWETQYFGPGTRLLVL.

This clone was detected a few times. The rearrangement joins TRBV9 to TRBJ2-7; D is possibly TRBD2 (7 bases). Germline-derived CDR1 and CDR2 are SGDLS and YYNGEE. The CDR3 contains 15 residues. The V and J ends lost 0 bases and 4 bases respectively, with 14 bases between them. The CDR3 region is CASSVAPGGRYEQYF. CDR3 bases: TGTGCCAGCAGCGTAGCCCCCGGGGGGCGGTACGAGCAGTACTTC.

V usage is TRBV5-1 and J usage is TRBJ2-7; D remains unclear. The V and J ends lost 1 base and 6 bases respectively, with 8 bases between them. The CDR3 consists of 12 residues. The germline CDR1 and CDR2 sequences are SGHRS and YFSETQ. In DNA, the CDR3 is TGCGCCAGCAGCTTGCCAACGAGCGAGCAGTACTTC. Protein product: CASSLPTSEQYF. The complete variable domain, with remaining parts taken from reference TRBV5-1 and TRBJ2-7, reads KAGVTQTPRYLIKTRGQQVTLSCSPISGHRSVSWYQQTPGQGLQFLFEYFSETQRNKGNFPGRFSGRQFSNSRSEMNVSTLELGDSALYLCASSLPTSEQYFGPGTRLTVT.

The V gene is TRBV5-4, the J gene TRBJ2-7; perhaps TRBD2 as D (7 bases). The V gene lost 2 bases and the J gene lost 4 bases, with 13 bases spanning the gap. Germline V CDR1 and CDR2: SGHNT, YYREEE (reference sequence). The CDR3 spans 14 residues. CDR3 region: CASSLGGGPYEQYF. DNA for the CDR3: TGTGCCAGCAGCTTAGGGGGAGGGCCTTACGAGCAGTACTTC.

CDR3 DNA: TGTGCCAGCAGCCAAACAGGGGGTTCCTATAATTCACCCCTCCACTTT. Its protein is CASSQTGGSYNSPLHF. The genes are TRBV4-2 and TRBJ1-6; the match to TRBD1 covers 8 bases. Per the germline V gene, CDR1 is LGHNA and CDR2 is YNFKEQ. This CDR3 has 16 residues. V dropped 2 bases and J dropped 1; count of bases not matched to a gene: 1.